Shown below are 31 T cell receptor beta chains from a single sample sequenced in a study of beta chain features in type 1 diabetes. Study-level results: Moderately but significantly shorter TCRB CDR3s were found in Type 1 diabetes patients in all four CD4+ subsets.

Reverse transcription of all isolated RNA meant that expressed TCRB transcripts were sequenced. The data were produced by immunoSEQ multiplex PCR, yet TCRdb's version contains in-frame clones alone and is incomplete. This table has some 52,000 clones, 42% appearing once. The antigens of these receptors remain unknown. Sequenced material: Tregs from blood. These receptors were taken from a man aged 25-40 years with type 1 diabetes.

This clone has more than one count but fewer than ten. The chain links TRBV14 to TRBJ2-1; a weak D match, TRBD2 (5 bases). From germline, CDR1 is SGHDN and CDR2 FVKESK. Trimming pared 1 base from V and 12 bases from J, leaving 13 bases between. The length of the CDR3 is 13 residues. The CDR3 here is CASSQAWTSAQFF. The CDR3 DNA is TGTGCCAGCAGCCAAGCGTGGACTTCGGCGCAGTTCTTC.

In regard to this clone: At one end, the junction sequence differs from germline, possibly due to a read error. V gene TRBV13 combines with J gene TRBJ1-5; D call uncertain. Germline-derived CDR1 and CDR2 are PRHDT and FYEKMQ (reference sequence). The CDR3 consists of 21 residues. CDR3: CAGSLGLMMSGTCYSNQPQHF. In nucleotides, the CDR3 is TGTGCCGGCAGCTTAGGCCTAATGATGTCAGGTACCTGCTATAGCAATCAGCCCCAGCATTTT. The variable domain in full, completed from reference TRBV13 and TRBJ1-5, reads AAGVIQSPRHLIKEKRETATLKCYPIPRHDTVYWYQQGPGQDPQFLISFYEKMQSDKGSIPDRFSAQQFSDYHSELNMSSLELGDSALYFCAGSLGLMMSGTCYSNQPQHFGDGTRLSIL.

In this sample, this clone turned up a few times. The sample contains more than one DNA sequence encoding this CDR3. The genes are TRBV28 and TRBJ2-7; a weak D match, TRBD1 (6 bases). This CDR3 has 11 residues. Germline V gene lookup returns CDR1 MDHEN and CDR2 SYDVKM. The V end was cut by 5 bases, the J end by 4 bases, with 6 bases between. The CDR3 loop reads CASSRGYEQYF. Here the CDR3 DNA reads TGTGCCAGCAGTAGGGGGTACGAGCAGTACTTC. The complete variable domain, with remaining parts taken from reference TRBV28 and TRBJ2-7, reads DVKVTQSSRYLVKRTGEKVFLECVQDMDHENMFWYRQDPGLGLRLIYFSYDVKMKEKGDIPEGYSVSREKKERFSLILESASTNQTSMYLCASSRGYEQYFGPGTRLTVT.

The chain employs TRBV7-6 and TRBJ1-1; TRBD1 matches 9 bases. Germline CDR1 SGHVS, CDR2 FNYEAQ. The CDR3 runs 15 residues. V lost 4 bases to trimming and J lost 1 base; unmatched junction nucleotides: 4. This chain's CDR3 is CASSSRTGANTEAFF. Here the CDR3 DNA reads TGTGCCAGCAGCTCCCGGACAGGGGCGAACACTGAAGCTTTCTTT.

The chain links TRBV6-5 to TRBJ1-2, with TRBD1 as a possible D gene (6 bases). V was clipped by 11 bases and J by 8 bases, with 18 bases between them. Per germline, CDR1 MNHEY and CDR2 SVGAGI. CDR3 length: 12 amino acids. CDR3 in amino acids: CASRGHVGGYTF. The CDR3 nucleotides read TGTGCCTCCCGGGGACATGTGGGAGGCTACACCTTC.

The chain uses TRBV9 and TRBJ2-7; the D gene is possibly TRBD2 (5 bases). CDR1 SGDLS and CDR2 YYNGEE come from the germline V gene. The CDR3 extends over 15 amino acids. Trimming pared 0 bases from V and 3 bases from J, leaving 13 bases between. CDR3 residues: CASSVGRDLGYEQYF. In DNA form, the CDR3 reads TGTGCCAGCAGCGTAGGACGGGATTTGGGCTACGAGCAGTACTTC.

This clone was counted ten times or more. The chain uses TRBV10-3 and TRBJ2-1; 12 nucleotides align to TRBD2. Germline V lookup: CDR1 ENHRY, CDR2 SYGVKD. The CDR3 covers 14 residues. After removal of 6 bases from V and 9 bases from J, the junction contained 6 bases not matched to a gene. The CDR3 DNA reads TGTGCCATCAGGCAGACTAGCGGGAGAGGTGAGCAGTTCTTC. Translated, it gives CAIRQTSGRGEQFF.

The chain combines TRBV11-3 with TRBJ2-1; D is possibly TRBD2 (5 bases). Germline assignment: CDR1 SGHNT and CDR2 YENEEA. The CDR3 runs 13 residues. V was clipped by 4 bases and J by 3 bases, with 7 bases between them. Here the CDR3 reads CASSSSGYNEQFF. As DNA, the CDR3 is TGTGCCAGCAGCTCCAGCGGCTACAATGAGCAGTTCTTC.

This clone was seen a few times. The gene calls are TRBV10-3 and TRBJ2-2; 7 bases map to TRBD1. The CDR3 length is 13 residues. V trimming: 3 bases; J trimming: 6 bases; junction bases outside the gene matches: 1. Germline V gene lookup returns CDR1 ENHRY and CDR2 SYGVKD. In nucleotides, the CDR3 is TGTGCCATCAGTGACGACAGGGCCGGGGAGCTGTTTTTT. This codes for CAISDDRAGELFF.

This clone was counted a few times. The chain combines TRBV10-3 with TRBJ2-1; TRBD2 aligns across 16 bases. The CDR3 extends over 16 amino acids. Germline CDR1 ENHRY, CDR2 SYGVKD. Unmatched junction bases numbered 8, after V lost 6 bases and J lost 9 bases. CDR3 amino acids: CAIRPGLAGGPVEQFF. CDR3 sequence (DNA): TGTGCCATCAGGCCGGGACTAGCGGGAGGGCCGGTTGAGCAGTTCTTC.

This rearrangement joins TRBV2 to TRBJ2-5; 8 bases fit TRBD2. V lost 8 bases, J lost 3 bases, and 2 bases stayed unmatched. The CDR3 consists of 12 residues. Germline V CDR1 and CDR2: SNHLY, FYNNEI. The DNA for the CDR3 is TGTGCCAGCGGACTAGCTGAAGAGACCCAGTACTTC. Translated, it gives CASGLAEETQYF.

This chain uses TRBV29-1 with TRBJ1-1; no reliable D call. CDR3 length: 13 amino acids. V lost 6 bases and J lost 5, with 16 bases in between. Germline V gives CDR1 SQVTM, CDR2 ANQGSEA. The CDR3 DNA reads as TGCAGCGTGATCGCCGGGAGAAGAACTGAAGCTTTCTTT. Its translation is CSVIAGRRTEAFF.

This clone was seen only a few times. V gene TRBV7-2 combines with J gene TRBJ2-3; D is ambiguous. The germline gives CDR1 SGHTA, CDR2 FQGNSA. V was shortened by 1 base and J by 3 bases, with 8 bases between the two germline ends. The CDR3 is made up of 14 amino acids. The CDR3 DNA reads as TGTGCCAGCAGCTTAGAGTTCAGAACAGATACGCAGTATTTT. This encodes CASSLEFRTDTQYF.

The chain recombines TRBV18 with TRBJ2-7; D may be TRBD2 (6 bases). Germline loops: CDR1 KGHSH, CDR2 LQKENI. V was trimmed by 3 bases and J by 3 bases, leaving 12 bases between them. The CDR3 covers 14 residues. CDR3 residues: CASSPSREYYEQYF. The CDR3 DNA reads TGTGCCAGCTCACCTTCCCGGGAGTACTACGAGCAGTACTTC.

Only a few counts were recorded for this clone. The chain is built from TRBV10-3 and TRBJ2-2; perhaps TRBD1 as D (5 bases). V shed 3 bases and J shed 7 bases, with 9 bases lying between them. Germline V gene data show CDR1 as ENHRY and CDR2 as SYGVKD. There are 13 residues in the CDR3. CDR3 in DNA: TGTGCCATCAGTGAAGGGGTGAGCGGGGAGCTGTTTTTT. It translates to CAISEGVSGELFF.

This clone was counted only a few times. The chain is built from TRBV7-3 and TRBJ1-1; 9 bases align to TRBD1. The CDR3 sequence is 14 residues long. J lost 3 bases, V lost 4 bases, and 3 bases had no gene match. Germline loops: CDR1 SGHTA, CDR2 FQGTGA. The CDR3 protein is CASSSQGADTEAFF. In nucleotides, the CDR3 is TGTGCCAGCAGCTCACAGGGGGCGGACACTGAAGCTTTCTTT.

This clone was seen more than once but under ten times. This chain joins TRBV7-3 and TRBJ2-4, with 9 bases that match TRBD2. The junction had 11 bases not matched to a gene; V was cut back by 5 bases and J by 6 bases. Germline CDR1 reads SGHTA; CDR2 reads FQGTGA. CDR3 size: 16 residues. The CDR3 bases are TGTGCCAGCAGCAAATGGGGGCGGGAGGGCGGAAACATTCAGTACTTC. This translates into CASSKWGREGGNIQYF.

This clone was observed a few times. The genes are TRBV6-5 and TRBJ2-1; unclear D gene. V was clipped by 6 bases and J by 3 bases, with 9 bases between them. Germline CDR1 and CDR2: MNHEY and SVGAGI. The CDR3 has 13 amino acids. The CDR3 DNA is TGTGCCAGCAGAATTCGAGACTACAATGAGCAGTTCTTC. It is translated as CASRIRDYNEQFF.

The genes are TRBV18 and TRBJ2-1, with 7 bases aligning to TRBD1. The CDR3 loop spans 13 amino acids. The germline CDR1 and CDR2 sequences are KGHSH and LQKENI. V trimming: 1 base; J trimming: 12 bases; junction bases outside the gene matches: 6. The CDR3 here is CASSPLNGDRQFF. The CDR3 DNA sequence: TGTGCCAGCTCACCACTGAATGGGGACAGGCAGTTCTTC.

V is TRBV29-1 and J is TRBJ2-5, with TRBD2 matching 7 bases. The CDR3 runs 13 residues. The trim removed 7 bases at V and 4 bases at J, leaving 9 bases unmatched. Germline V gene lookup returns CDR1 SQVTM and CDR2 ANQGSEA. The CDR3, as DNA: TGCAGCGCCACGCTGGGGGGGGGAGAGACCCAGTACTTC. Translation gives CSATLGGGETQYF. Based on the CDR3 plus reference TRBV29-1 and TRBJ2-5, the full variable domain is SAVISQKPSRDICQRGTSLTIQCQVDSQVTMMFWYRQQPGQSLTLIATANQGSEATYESGFVIDKFPISRPNLTFSTLTVSNMSPEDSSIYLCSATLGGGETQYFGPGTRLLVL.

This clone occurred a few times. The J gene is TRBJ2-3, the V gene TRBV6-6; 11 bases line up with TRBD2. Germline values: CDR1 MNHNY, CDR2 SVGAGI (reference sequence). The J segment lost 2 bases and the V segment lost 7 bases, leaving 5 bases of the junction unmatched. The CDR3 runs to 15 residues. The DNA of the CDR3 is TGTGCCAGCATCCCGACTAGCGGGGCCACAGATACGCAGTATTTT. Translating gives CASIPTSGATDTQYF.

This clone was seen more than once but under ten times. The chain is built from TRBV29-1 and TRBJ1-1; TRBD1 matches at 8 bases. The CDR3 has 14 residues. The V segment lost 6 bases and the J segment 4 bases; nucleotides outside the gene matches: 10. Per the germline V gene, CDR1 is SQVTM and CDR2 is ANQGSEA. The CDR3 DNA is TGCAGCGTGGGGACAGGCCATCTGGGCACTGAAGCTTTCTTT. Translation: CSVGTGHLGTEAFF.

As regards this clone: The same CDR3 is also encoded by other DNA sequences in this sample. The J gene is TRBJ2-5, the V gene TRBV6-5, with 9 bases that match TRBD1. V lost 5 bases to trimming and J lost 3 bases; unmatched junction nucleotides: 4. Germline loops: CDR1 MNHEY, CDR2 SVGAGI. This CDR3 is 14 amino acids long. In nucleotides, the CDR3 is TGTGCCAGCAGTCCCGGGACAGGGAAAGAGACCCAGTACTTC. Translating it yields CASSPGTGKETQYF.

The chain couples TRBV6-1 to TRBJ2-1; TRBD2 matches 12 bases. The CDR3 consists of 15 residues. CDR1 and CDR2 (germline): MNHNS, SASEGT. The V segment lost 4 bases and the J segment 5 bases; nucleotides outside the gene matches: 3. DNA of the CDR3: TGTGCCAGCAGTGGCAGGACTAGCGGGAACAATGAGCAGTTCTTC. This encodes CASSGRTSGNNEQFF.

CDR3 sequence: CASSRSGMIDTQYF. CDR3 nucleotide sequence: TGTGCCAGCAGCCGCTCCGGGATGATAGATACGCAGTATTTT. The V gene is TRBV7-2, the J gene TRBJ2-3, with a tentative D call TRBD2 (5 bases). Trimming left V 5 bases short and J 5 bases short, with 14 bases between. Germline V gene sequence: CDR1 SGHTA, CDR2 FQGNSA. This CDR3 has 14 residues.

The chain carries TRBV5-1 and TRBJ1-5; weak D call: TRBD1 (6 bases). V gave up 0 bases and J gave up 2 bases, with 12 bases separating them. This CDR3 spans 16 amino acids. The germline V gene has CDR1 SGHRS and CDR2 YFSETQ. CDR3 protein: CASSLAPGARNQPQHF. In DNA, the CDR3 is TGCGCCAGCAGCTTGGCGCCAGGGGCGCGCAATCAGCCCCAGCATTTT.

V is TRBV18 and J is TRBJ2-1, with 10 bases lining up with TRBD2. CDR3 length: 19 amino acids. The germline V gene encodes CDR1 KGHSH and CDR2 LQKENI. The V gene end was trimmed by 1 base and the J gene end by 0 bases; junction bases not matched to a gene: 9. The CDR3 sequence is CASSPRQGLADSSYNEQFF. The CDR3 coding sequence is TGTGCCAGCTCACCACGGCAAGGACTAGCGGATAGCTCCTACAATGAGCAGTTCTTC.

This rearrangement joins TRBV7-2 to TRBJ2-5, with 11 bases identical to TRBD1. J lost 2 bases, V lost 5 bases, and 1 base had no gene match. CDR1 SGHTA and CDR2 FQGNSA come from the germline V gene. There are 14 residues in the CDR3. The CDR3 sequence: CASSRDRGQETQYF. For the CDR3, the DNA is TGTGCCAGCAGCCGGGACAGGGGGCAAGAGACCCAGTACTTC.

This clone was observed a few times. The chain links TRBV2 to TRBJ2-2, with 11 bases lining up with TRBD2. This CDR3 is built from 16 residues. Trimming took 6 bases from V and 8 from J; bases not matched to a gene: 11. Germline CDR1 SNHLY, CDR2 FYNNEI. CDR3 loop: CASSLETSGIYGELFF. The CDR3 region has the DNA TGTGCCAGCAGCTTAGAGACTAGCGGGATCTATGGGGAGCTGTTTTTT.

The chain employs TRBV29-1 and TRBJ2-5; 12 bases fit TRBD1. The J call could be wrong; TRBJ2-7 is a better fit for the DNA end. The CDR3 sequence is 15 residues long. CDR1 is SQVTM and CDR2 is ANQGSEA in the germline V gene. The DNA for the CDR3 is TGCAGCGCAATTCATGGGACAGGGGGCAGGTACGAGCAGTACTTC. Amino acids: CSAIHGTGGRYEQYF.

The rearrangement links TRBV6-6 to TRBJ2-1, with TRBD2 identical over 13 bases. This CDR3 spans 15 amino acids. Germline V gene sequence: CDR1 MNHNY, CDR2 SVGAGI (reference sequence). The V gene end was trimmed by 6 bases and the J gene end by 9 bases; junction bases not matched to a gene: 8. CDR3 sequence: CASSFSGTSGTEQFF. CDR3 in DNA: TGTGCCAGCAGCTTCTCCGGGACTAGCGGGACTGAGCAGTTCTTC.